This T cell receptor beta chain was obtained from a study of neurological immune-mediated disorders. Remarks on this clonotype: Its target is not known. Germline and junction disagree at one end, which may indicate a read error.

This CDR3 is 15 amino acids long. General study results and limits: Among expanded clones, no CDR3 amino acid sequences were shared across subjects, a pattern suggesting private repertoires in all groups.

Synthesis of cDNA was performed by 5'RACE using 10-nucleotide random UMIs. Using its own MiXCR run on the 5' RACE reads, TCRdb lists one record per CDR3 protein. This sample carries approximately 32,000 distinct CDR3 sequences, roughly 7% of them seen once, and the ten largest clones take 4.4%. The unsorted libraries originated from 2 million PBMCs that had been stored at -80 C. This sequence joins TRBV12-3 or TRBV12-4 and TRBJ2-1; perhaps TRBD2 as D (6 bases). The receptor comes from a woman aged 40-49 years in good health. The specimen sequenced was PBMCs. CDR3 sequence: CASSFGGRRNSEPFF. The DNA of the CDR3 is TGTGCCAGCAGTTTTGGAGGGAGAAGGAACAGTGAGCCGTTCTTC.